A selection of T cell receptor beta chains follows, all from one sample in a study of blood T cell repertoires in COVID-19. Assay: immunoSEQ multiplex PCR; the TCRdb copy retains only in-frame clones and omits some. The sample includes roughly 93,000 clones, over 70% of them seen just once. Sequencing used peripheral blood. These TCRs come from an elderly woman with acute or convalescent COVID-19. The CDR3 runs from the conserved cysteine through the conserved F or W. A D gene is named only where the DNA matches it firmly.

V	J	D	CDR3	DNA
TRBV9	TRBJ1-1	NA	CASSVGSEYTEAFF	TGTGCCAGCAGCGTAGGGTCGGAGTACACTGAAGCTTTCTTT
TRBV2	TRBJ1-2	NA	CASSGSDRTPYGYTF	TGTGCCAGCAGCGGGAGTGACCGGACCCCCTATGGCTACACCTTC
TRBV25-1	TRBJ1-1	TRBD1	CARDRGLSGTEAFF	TGTGCCAGGGACAGGGGGCTTTCGGGAACTGAAGCTTTCTTT
TRBV4-3	TRBJ2-3	NA	CASSQGYSQSTDTQYF	TGCGCCAGCAGCCAAGGGTACAGTCAAAGCACAGATACGCAGTATTTT
TRBV5-5	TRBJ2-1	NA	CASSLDPGRAHDEQFF	TGTGCCAGCAGCTTGGACCCGGGTCGAGCACACGATGAGCAGTTCTTC
TRBV7-9	TRBJ1-1	NA	CASSFEEGTEAFF	TGTGCCAGCAGCTTTGAGGAGGGGACTGAAGCTTTCTTT
TRBV29-1	TRBJ1-4	NA	CSVSGSGNEKLFF	TGCAGCGTTTCAGGATCCGGAAATGAAAAACTGTTTTTT
TRBV15	TRBJ1-2	NA	CATSGVDGYTF	TGTGCCACCAGCGGAGTAGATGGCTACACCTTC
TRBV19	TRBJ1-1	NA	CASSIVLLTEAFF	TGTGCCAGTAGTATAGTCCTTCTCACTGAAGCTTTCTTT
TRBV21-1	TRBJ2-7	NA	CASSPGLEQYF	TGTGCCAGCAGTCCAGGACTAGAGCAGTACTTC
TRBV5-6	TRBJ2-2	NA	CASSLGATGELFF	TGTGCCAGCAGCTTGGGGGCCACCGGGGAGCTGTTTTTT
TRBV29-1	TRBJ2-5	NA	CSVVEGIGETQYF	TGCAGCGTTGTGGAGGGTATTGGAGAGACCCAGTACTTC
TRBV5-1	TRBJ2-5	NA	CASQIGASLHQETQYF	TGCGCCAGCCAGATAGGGGCCAGCTTACACCAAGAGACCCAGTACTTC
TRBV10-3	TRBJ1-4	TRBD1	CAISGTGDANEKLFF	TGTGCCATCAGTGGGACAGGAGATGCTAATGAAAAACTGTTTTTT
TRBV5-4	TRBJ2-5	NA	CASSLGTTKETQYF	TGTGCCAGCAGCTTGGGTACTACCAAAGAGACCCAGTACTTC
TRBV9	TRBJ2-2	NA	CASSVLASNTGELFF	TGTGCCAGCAGCGTACTGGCCTCGAACACCGGGGAGCTGTTTTTT